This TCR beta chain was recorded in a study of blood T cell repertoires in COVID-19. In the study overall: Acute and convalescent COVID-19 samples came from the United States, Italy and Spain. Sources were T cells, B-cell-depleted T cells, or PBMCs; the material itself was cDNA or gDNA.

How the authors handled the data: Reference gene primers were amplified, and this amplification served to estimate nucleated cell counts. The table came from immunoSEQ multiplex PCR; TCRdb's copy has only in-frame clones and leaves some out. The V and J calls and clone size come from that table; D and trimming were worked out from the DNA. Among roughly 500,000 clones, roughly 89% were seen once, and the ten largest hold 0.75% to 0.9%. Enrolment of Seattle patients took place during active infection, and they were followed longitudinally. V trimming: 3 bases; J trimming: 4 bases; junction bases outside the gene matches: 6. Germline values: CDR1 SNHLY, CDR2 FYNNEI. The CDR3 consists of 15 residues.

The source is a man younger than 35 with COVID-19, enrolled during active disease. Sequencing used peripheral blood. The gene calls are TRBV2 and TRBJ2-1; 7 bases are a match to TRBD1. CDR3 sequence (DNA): TGTGCCAGCAGTGATCAGGGGGTCCTATACAATGAGCAGTTCTTC. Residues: CASSDQGVLYNEQFF.